This T cell receptor (beta chain) was sequenced during a study of human T cells and chemical hapten exposure. About the research overall: Alopecia universalis, totalis or areata was present in patients who were mostly female. Findings and caveats of the study: Versus controls, expanded TCRs had significantly more large CDR3 similarity clusters.

This CDR3 region has 15 residues. Trimming took 1 base from V and 7 from J; bases not matched to a gene: 8. The germline gives CDR1 DFQATT, CDR2 SNEGSKA (reference sequence). The time point here: patch test 1, 2 weeks after DPC sensitization. The treatment here: therapeutic diphenylcyclopropenone sensitization with weekly scalp DPC. Single cDNA molecules in the library carried unique molecular identifiers attached during preparation. Each CDR3 protein gets one entry after TCRdb re-called the RACE reads with MiXCR. The sample has approximately 400,000 distinct CDR3 sequences, roughly 4.8% seen once. For this clonotype: Its antigen is unidentified.

The V and J genes are TRBV20-1 and TRBJ2-2; 8 nucleotides align to TRBD2. This sequence was found in a woman aged 45-65 years with alopecia areata. Some clones in this sample may be carry-over from other donors' samples. The sample in question was whole blood, obtained in connection with sensitization to the hapten diphenylcyclopropenone (DPC). CDR3 in amino acids: CSARASGRTGGELFF. Here the CDR3 DNA reads TGCAGTGCTAGAGCGAGCGGGAGAACTGGCGGGGAGCTGTTTTTT.